This TCR beta chain was retrieved from a study of blood T cell repertoires in COVID-19. Measured with immunoSEQ multiplex PCR; TCRdb has only the in-frame clones, and not every one. The sample carries about 130,000 clones, 86% recorded once. Sample: PBMCs or T cells enriched from blood (not recorded which). The sequence came from a man aged 45-65 years who had recovered from COVID-19.

In DNA, the CDR3 is TGTGCCAGTAGTATAATTGGGAGGGGAGTGGCCGAGCAGTACTTC. Translation gives CASSIIGRGVAEQYF. The rearrangement links TRBV19 to TRBJ2-7; 7 positions agree with TRBD2. This CDR3 is built from 15 residues. In germline, CDR1 is LNHDA, CDR2 SQIVND (reference sequence). Trimming took 2 bases from V and 6 from J; bases not matched to a gene: 10.